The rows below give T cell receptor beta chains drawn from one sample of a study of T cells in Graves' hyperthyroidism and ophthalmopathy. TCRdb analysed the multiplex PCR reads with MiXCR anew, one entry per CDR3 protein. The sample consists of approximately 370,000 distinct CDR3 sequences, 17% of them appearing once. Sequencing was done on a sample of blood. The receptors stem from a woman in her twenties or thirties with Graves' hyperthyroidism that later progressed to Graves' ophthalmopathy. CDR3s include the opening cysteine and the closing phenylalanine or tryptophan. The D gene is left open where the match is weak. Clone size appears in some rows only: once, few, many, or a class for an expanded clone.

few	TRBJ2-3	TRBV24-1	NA	CATTSARDGTDTQYF	TGTGCCACCACTTCAGCCCGGGACGGCACAGATACGCAGTATTTT
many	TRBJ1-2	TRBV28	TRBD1	CASSFSGTGLYGYTF	TGTGCCAGCAGTTTCTCCGGGACAGGGCTCTATGGCTACACCTTC
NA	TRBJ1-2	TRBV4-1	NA	CASSPTIQEANYGYTF	TGCGCCAGCAGCCCTACAATACAGGAGGCGAACTATGGCTACACCTTC
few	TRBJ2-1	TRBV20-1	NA	CSARPYNEQFF	TGCAGTGCGAGACCTTACAATGAGCAGTTCTTC
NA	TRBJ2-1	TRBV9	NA	CASSVAEAGPYNEQFF	TGTGCCAGCAGCGTAGCGGAAGCGGGCCCTTACAATGAGCAGTTCTTC
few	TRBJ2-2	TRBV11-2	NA	CASTRGAHYTGELFF	TGTGCCAGCACCCGAGGGGCCCACTACACCGGGGAGCTGTTTTTT
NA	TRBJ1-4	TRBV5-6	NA	CASSRRDFATNEKLFF	TGTGCCAGCAGCCGACGGGACTTTGCAACTAATGAAAAACTGTTTTTT
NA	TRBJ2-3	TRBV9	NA	CASSVASTDTQYF	TGTGCCAGCAGCGTAGCCAGCACAGATACGCAGTATTTT
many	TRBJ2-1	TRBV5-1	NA	CASSSTGLYNEQFF	TGCGCCAGCAGCTCAACAGGTCTCTACAATGAGCAGTTCTTC
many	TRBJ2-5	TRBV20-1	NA	CSASWGDKSQETQYF	TGCAGTGCTAGTTGGGGGGATAAATCCCAAGAGACCCAGTACTTC
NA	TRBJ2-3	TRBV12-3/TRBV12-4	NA	CASSFDGADTQYF	TGTGCCAGCAGTTTTGACGGGGCAGATACGCAGTATTTT
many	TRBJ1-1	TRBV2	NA	CASSGRVRGTEAFF	TGTGCCAGCAGTGGCCGGGTAAGGGGGACTGAAGCTTTCTTT
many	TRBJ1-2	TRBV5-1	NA	CASSLEAGFTYGYTF	TGCGCCAGCAGCTTGGAAGCAGGTTTCACTTATGGCTACACCTTC
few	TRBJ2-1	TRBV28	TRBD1	CASTPGGPDNEQFF	TGTGCCAGCACCCCAGGGGGCCCCGACAATGAGCAGTTCTTC
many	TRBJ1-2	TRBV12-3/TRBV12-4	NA	CASTPGTSYGYTF	TGTGCCAGCACCCCCGGGACCAGCTATGGCTACACCTTC
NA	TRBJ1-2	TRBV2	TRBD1	CASSDLRGQGNYGYTF	TGTGCCAGCAGTGACCTCCGGGGACAGGGAAACTATGGCTACACCTTC
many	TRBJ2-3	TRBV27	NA	CASSWGGGTDTQYF	TGTGCCAGCAGTTGGGGCGGGGGCACAGATACGCAGTATTTT
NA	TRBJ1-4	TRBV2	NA	CASRRGGDEKLFF	TGTGCCAGCAGGAGGGGTGGGGATGAAAAACTGTTTTTT
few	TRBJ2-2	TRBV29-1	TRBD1	CSVDSGGNTGELFF	TGCAGCGTTGATTCAGGGGGAAACACCGGGGAGCTGTTTTTT
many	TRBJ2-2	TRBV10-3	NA	CAIKRPSDGGELFF	TGTGCCATCAAAAGGCCTAGCGACGGCGGGGAGCTGTTTTTT
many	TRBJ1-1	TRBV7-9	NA	CASSFTGSNTEAFF	TGTGCCAGCAGCTTCACCGGCAGTAACACTGAAGCTTTCTTT
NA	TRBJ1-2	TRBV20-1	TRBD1	CSPYPYYSGQGASIYGYTF	TGCAGCCCATATCCCTATTACTCCGGACAGGGGGCAAGTATCTATGGCTACACCTTC
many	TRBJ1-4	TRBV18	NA	CASSPQGNKGKLFF	TGTGCCAGCTCACCTCAGGGGAATAAAGGAAAACTGTTTTTT
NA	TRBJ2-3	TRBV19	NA	CASSTDRTDTQYF	TGTGCCAGTAGTACGGACAGAACAGATACGCAGTATTTT
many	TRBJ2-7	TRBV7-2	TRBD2	CASSTWTSGSSEQYF	TGTGCCAGCAGTACTTGGACTAGCGGGAGTAGCGAGCAGTACTTC
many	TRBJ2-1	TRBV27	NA	CASSSFSYNEQFF	TGTGCCAGCAGTTCCTTCTCCTACAATGAGCAGTTCTTC
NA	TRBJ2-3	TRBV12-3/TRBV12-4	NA	CASSIGVRAPADTQYF	TGTGCCAGCAGCATCGGAGTTAGGGCCCCCGCAGATACGCAGTATTTT
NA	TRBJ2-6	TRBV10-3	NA	CASSLVAVRAKTGANVLTF	TGTGCCAGCAGTTTGGTTGCGGTTCGGGCGAAGACTGGGGCCAACGTCCTGACTTTC
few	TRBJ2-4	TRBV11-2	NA	CASSQVGAYRAHTAKNIQYF	TGTGCCAGCAGCCAAGTGGGGGCTTACAGAGCCCACACAGCCAAAAACATTCAGTACTTC
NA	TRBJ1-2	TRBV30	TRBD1	CAWTMDRGLVYGYTF	TGTGCCTGGACTATGGACAGGGGGCTCGTGTATGGCTACACCTTC